This T cell receptor (beta chain) was identified during a study of monozygotic twins with inflammatory bowel disease. Study-level points and caveats: IBD patients shared fewer clonotypes with other individuals than healthy twins, especially patients with disease activity signs. In these data, no single strong IBD-associated signal or clonotype received support. There were differing immunosuppressive treatments, which may have added variability to patient repertoires.

This CDR3 spans 14 amino acids. Germline V CDR1 and CDR2: MDHEN, SYDVKM. For this clonotype: Its specificity is unknown.

Each UMI, carrying a 6-nucleotide sample barcode, came from template switching. TCRdb reanalyzed the 5' RACE reads and collapses them to one entry per CDR3 protein, without DNA. The repertoire table contains tens of thousands of distinct CDR3 sequences. The sequencing sample was made of blood. The sequence was collected from a human donor with ulcerative colitis or Crohn's disease, or a healthy co-twin of an affected twin (not recorded which). J is TRBJ2-5 and V is TRBV28; TCRdb reports TRBD2, a call that lacks DNA to check it against. The chain's CDR3 is CASSLVQGSGTQYF.